The table lists the clone carrying this T cell receptor beta chain with many counts. The antigen remains unidentified. TCRdb reanalysed the 5' RACE reads using MiXCR and keeps one entry per CDR3 protein. The table has 200,000 to 250,000 distinct CDR3 sequences, about 7% seen once. The entry originates in a study of CD8 T cells in ankylosing spondylitis. Whole-study results and caveats: Seemingly distinctive of ankylosing spondylitis blood was a TCR beta motif formed by eight highly homologous variants. Significantly higher representation of disease-linked clones was reported for matched ankylosing spondylitis synovial fluid. Before this, some motif variants had been reported in reactive arthritis synovial fluid and blood.

The receptor was derived from a male donor with ankylosing spondylitis. The sample was blood, either unsorted or a sorted T cell fraction (not recorded which).

In DNA, the CDR3 is TGTGCCAGCAGTTACATGCGGGGGTACACTGAAGCTTTCTTT. The encoded protein is CASSYMRGYTEAFF. V and J are TRBV6-5 and TRBJ1-1; D perhaps matches TRBD1 (5 bases). The CDR3 is 14 residues long. The germline V gene encodes CDR1 MNHEY and CDR2 SVGAGI. V was pared by 2 bases and J by 3 bases, with 10 bases between.